This T cell receptor beta chain was captured in a study of CD8 T cells in ankylosing spondylitis. About this clonotype itself: Possible read error: a much larger clone is one base away.

TCRdb reanalysed the 5' RACE reads using MiXCR and keeps one entry per CDR3 protein. Counted here are 130,000 or so distinct CDR3 sequences, approximately 6.8% occurring once; the ten biggest clones make up 12%. In germline, CDR1 is SGHTA, CDR2 FQGNSA. The CDR3 consists of 16 residues. Trimming cost V 1 base and J 0 bases; bases outside gene matches: 1. The sequenced sample consisted of blood, either unsorted or a sorted T cell fraction (not recorded which). The TCR sequence derives from a male donor with ankylosing spondylitis or in good health (not recorded which). The chain has TRBV7-2 and TRBJ2-2, with 8 bases that match TRBD2. This CDR3 reads CASSLGLATNTGELFF. CDR3 DNA: TGTGCCAGCAGCTTAGGACTAGCGACGAACACCGGGGAGCTGTTTTTT.